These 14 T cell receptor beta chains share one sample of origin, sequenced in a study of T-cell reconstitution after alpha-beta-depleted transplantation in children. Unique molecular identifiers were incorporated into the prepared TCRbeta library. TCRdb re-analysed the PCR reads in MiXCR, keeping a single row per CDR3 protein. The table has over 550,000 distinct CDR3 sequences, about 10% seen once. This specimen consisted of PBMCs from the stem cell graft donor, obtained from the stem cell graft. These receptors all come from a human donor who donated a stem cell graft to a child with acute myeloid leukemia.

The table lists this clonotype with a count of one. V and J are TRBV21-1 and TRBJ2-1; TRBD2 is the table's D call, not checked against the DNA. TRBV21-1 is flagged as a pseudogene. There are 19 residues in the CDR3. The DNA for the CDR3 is TGTGCCAGCAGCAAGTTGGGACTAGCGGGAGACAAGATCTACAATGAGCAGTTCTTC. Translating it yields CASSKLGLAGDKIYNEQFF.

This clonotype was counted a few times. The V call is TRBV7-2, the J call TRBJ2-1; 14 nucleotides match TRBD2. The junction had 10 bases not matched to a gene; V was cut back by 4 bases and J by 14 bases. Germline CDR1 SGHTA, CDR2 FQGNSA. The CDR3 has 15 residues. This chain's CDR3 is CASSSSSTSGGGEFF. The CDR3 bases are TGTGCCAGCAGCTCATCGTCGACTAGCGGGGGGGGTGAGTTCTTC.

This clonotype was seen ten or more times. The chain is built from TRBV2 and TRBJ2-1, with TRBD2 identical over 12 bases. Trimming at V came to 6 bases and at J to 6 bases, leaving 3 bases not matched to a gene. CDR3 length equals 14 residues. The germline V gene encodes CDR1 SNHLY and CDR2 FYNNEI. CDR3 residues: CASSGLAGPNEQFF. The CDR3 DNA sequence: TGTGCCAGCAGCGGACTAGCGGGACCCAATGAGCAGTTCTTC.

The CDR3 nucleotides read TGTGCCAGCAGCCCTAGACGGACCGTTACCACAGATACGCAGTATTTT. This translates into CASSPRRTVTTDTQYF. The genes are TRBV7-3 and TRBJ2-3; D not certain. Germline V gene lookup returns CDR1 SGHTA and CDR2 FQGTGA. CDR3 length equals 16 residues. Trimming shortened V by 5 bases and J by 2 bases, and 17 bases separated the two germline ends.

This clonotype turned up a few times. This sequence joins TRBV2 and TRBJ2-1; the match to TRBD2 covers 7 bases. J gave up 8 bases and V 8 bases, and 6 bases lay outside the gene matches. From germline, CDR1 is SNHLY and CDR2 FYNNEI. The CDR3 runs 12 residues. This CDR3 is CASQVGGDEQFF. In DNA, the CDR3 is TGTGCCAGCCAGGTGGGGGGGGATGAGCAGTTCTTC.

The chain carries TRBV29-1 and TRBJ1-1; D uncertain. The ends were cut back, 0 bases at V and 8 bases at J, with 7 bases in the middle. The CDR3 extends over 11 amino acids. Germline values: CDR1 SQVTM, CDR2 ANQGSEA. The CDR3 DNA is TGCAGCGTTGAAGAAGGAGGGGAAGCTTTCTTT. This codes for CSVEEGGEAFF. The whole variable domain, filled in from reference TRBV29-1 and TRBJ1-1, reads SAVISQKPSRDICQRGTSLTIQCQVDSQVTMMFWYRQQPGQSLTLIATANQGSEATYESGFVIDKFPISRPNLTFSTLTVSNMSPEDSSIYLCSVEEGGEAFFGQGTRLTVV.

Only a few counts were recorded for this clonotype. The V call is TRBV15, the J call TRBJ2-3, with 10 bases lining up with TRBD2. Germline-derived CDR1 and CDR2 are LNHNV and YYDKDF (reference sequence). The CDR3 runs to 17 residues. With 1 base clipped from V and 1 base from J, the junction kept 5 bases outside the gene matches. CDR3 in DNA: TGTGCCACCAGCAGAGGAGCTAGCGGGGGCGGCACAGATACGCAGTATTTT. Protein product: CATSRGASGGGTDTQYF.

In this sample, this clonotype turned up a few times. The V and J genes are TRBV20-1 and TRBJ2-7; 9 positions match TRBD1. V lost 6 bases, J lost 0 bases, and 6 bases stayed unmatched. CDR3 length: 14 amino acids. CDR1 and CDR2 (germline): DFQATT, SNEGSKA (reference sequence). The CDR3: CSASDRGLSYEQYF. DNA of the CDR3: TGCAGTGCCTCGGACAGGGGCCTCTCCTACGAGCAGTACTTC.

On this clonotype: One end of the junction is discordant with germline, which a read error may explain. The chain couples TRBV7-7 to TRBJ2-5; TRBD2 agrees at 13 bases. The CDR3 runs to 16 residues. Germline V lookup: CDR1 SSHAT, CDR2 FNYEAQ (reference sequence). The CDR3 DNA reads TGTGCTAGCAGCTCCGGACTAGCGGGAGCGGTGGAGACCCAGTACTTC. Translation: CASSSGLAGAVETQYF.

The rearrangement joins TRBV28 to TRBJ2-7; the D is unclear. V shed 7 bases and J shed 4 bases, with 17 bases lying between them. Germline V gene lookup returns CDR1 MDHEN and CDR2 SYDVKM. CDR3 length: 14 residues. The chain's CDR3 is CASKVIGEIYEQYF. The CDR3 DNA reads TGTGCCAGCAAGGTAATAGGTGAAATATACGAGCAGTACTTC.

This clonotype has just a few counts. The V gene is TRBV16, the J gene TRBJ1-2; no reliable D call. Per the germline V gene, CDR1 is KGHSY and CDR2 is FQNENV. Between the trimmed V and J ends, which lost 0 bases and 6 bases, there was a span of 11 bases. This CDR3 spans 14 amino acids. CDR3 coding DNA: TGTGCCAGCAGCCAATCGGTGGGCATTCATGGCTACACCTTC. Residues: CASSQSVGIHGYTF.

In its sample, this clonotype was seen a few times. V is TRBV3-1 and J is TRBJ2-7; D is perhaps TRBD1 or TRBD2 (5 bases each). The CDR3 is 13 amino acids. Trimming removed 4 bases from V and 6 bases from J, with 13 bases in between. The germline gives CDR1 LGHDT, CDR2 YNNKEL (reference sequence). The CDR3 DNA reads TGTGCCAGCAGCCGGGACCACAAGGGCGAGCAGTACTTC. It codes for CASSRDHKGEQYF.

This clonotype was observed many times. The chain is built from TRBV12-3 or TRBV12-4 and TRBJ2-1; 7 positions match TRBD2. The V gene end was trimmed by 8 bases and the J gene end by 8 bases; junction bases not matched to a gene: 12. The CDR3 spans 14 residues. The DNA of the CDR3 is TGTGCCAGCGGTAAGCGGGGTGCGGAAGATGAGCAGTTCTTC. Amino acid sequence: CASGKRGAEDEQFF.

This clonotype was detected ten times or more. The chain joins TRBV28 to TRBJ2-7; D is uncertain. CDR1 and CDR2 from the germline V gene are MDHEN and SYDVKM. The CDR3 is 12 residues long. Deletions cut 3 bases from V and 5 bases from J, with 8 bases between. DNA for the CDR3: TGTGCCAGCAGTTTCCCGGAGAACGAGCAGTACTTC. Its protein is CASSFPENEQYF.